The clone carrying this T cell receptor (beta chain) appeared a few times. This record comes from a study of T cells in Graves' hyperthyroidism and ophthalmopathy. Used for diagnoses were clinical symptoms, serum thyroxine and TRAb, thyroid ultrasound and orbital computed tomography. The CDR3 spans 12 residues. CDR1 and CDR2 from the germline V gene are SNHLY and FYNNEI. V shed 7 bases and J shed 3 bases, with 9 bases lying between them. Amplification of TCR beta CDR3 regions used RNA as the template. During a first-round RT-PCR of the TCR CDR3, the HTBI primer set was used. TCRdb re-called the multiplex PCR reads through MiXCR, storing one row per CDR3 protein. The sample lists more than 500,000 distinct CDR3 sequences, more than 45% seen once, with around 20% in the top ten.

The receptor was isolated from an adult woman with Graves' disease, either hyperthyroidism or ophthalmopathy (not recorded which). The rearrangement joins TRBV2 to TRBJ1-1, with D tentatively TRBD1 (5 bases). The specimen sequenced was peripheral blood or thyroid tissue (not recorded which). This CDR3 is CASTQGYTEAFF. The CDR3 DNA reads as TGTGCCAGCACGCAGGGTTACACTGAAGCTTTCTTT.